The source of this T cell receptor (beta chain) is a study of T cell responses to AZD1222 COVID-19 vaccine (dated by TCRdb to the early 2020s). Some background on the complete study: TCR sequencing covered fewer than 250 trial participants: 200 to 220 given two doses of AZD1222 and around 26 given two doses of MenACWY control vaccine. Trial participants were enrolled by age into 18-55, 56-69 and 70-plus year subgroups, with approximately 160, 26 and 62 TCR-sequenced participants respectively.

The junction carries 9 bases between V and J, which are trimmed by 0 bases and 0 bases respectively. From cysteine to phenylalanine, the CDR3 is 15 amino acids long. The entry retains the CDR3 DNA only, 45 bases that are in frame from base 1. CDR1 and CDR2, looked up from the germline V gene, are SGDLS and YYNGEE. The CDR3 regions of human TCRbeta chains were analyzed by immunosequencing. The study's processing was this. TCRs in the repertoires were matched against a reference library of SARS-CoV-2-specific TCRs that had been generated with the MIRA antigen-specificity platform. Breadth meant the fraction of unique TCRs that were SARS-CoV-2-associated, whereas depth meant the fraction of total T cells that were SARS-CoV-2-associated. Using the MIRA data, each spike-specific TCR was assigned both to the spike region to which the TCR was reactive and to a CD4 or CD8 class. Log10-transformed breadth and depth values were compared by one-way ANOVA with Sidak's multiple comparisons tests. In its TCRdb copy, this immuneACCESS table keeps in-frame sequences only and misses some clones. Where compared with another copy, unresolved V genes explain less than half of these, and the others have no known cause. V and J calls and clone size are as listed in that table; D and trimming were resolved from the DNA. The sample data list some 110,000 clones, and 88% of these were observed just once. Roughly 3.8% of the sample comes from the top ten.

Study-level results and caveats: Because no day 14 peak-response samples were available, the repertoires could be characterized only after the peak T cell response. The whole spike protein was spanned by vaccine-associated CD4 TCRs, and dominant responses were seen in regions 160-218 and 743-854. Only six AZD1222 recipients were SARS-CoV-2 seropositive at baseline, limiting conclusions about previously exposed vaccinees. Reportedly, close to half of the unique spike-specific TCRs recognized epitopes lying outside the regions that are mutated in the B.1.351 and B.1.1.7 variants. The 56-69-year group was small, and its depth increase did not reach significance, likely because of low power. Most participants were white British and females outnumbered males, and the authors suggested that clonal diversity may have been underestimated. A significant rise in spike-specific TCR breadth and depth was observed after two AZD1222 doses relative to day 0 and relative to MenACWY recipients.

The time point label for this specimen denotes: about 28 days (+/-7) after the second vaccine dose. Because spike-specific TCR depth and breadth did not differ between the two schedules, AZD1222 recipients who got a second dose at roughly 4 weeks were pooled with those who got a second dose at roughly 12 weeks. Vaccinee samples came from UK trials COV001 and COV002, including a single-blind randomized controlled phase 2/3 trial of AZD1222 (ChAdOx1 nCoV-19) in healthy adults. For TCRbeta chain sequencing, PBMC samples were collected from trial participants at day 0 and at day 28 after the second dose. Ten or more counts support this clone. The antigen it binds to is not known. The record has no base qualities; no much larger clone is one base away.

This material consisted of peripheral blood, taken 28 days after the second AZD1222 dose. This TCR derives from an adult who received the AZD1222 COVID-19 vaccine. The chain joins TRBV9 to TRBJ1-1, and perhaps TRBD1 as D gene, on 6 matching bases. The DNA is TGTGCCAGCAGCGTAGAGGGACATATGAACACTGAAGCTTTCTTT. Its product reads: CASSVEGHMNTEAFF.